This TCR beta chain was captured by sequencing in a study of cytomegalovirus exposure and HLA in healthy donors. Overall study context: From HLA-typed donors, an early data release held some 91 million unique TCRs.

Study-wide results and caveats: Roughly uniform depth of sequencing across donors was assumed in presence/absence analyses.

On this clone: What it binds is not known.

PCR used 60 Vbeta primers and 13 Jbeta primers. Original methodology: In a later analysis, roughly 10 million of tens of millions of unique beta chains occurred in at least two donors. Profiling relied on immunoSEQ multiplex PCR, and the TCRdb table lists in-frame clones only, not all of them. That table is the source of V, J and clone size, and D and trimming were worked out from the DNA. The sample holds over 75,000 clones, about 83% seen once. V gave up 5 bases and J gave up 4 bases, with 19 bases separating them. The CDR3 runs 15 residues. Per the germline V gene, CDR1 is SGDLS and CDR2 is YYNGEE.

The origin of this receptor is a man aged 55 to 70 in good health and CMV-seropositive. The chain joins TRBV9 to TRBJ2-7, with D perhaps matching TRBD1 (7 bases). Material: PBMCs. CDR3 protein: CASSLAGGGKYEQYF. As DNA, the CDR3 is TGTGCCAGCAGTTTGGCTGGAGGGGGCAAATACGAGCAGTACTTC.